Listed here are 25 T cell receptor beta chains from one sample, sequenced in a study of blood T cell repertoires in COVID-19. TCRdb's table, derived via immunoSEQ multiplex PCR, lists solely in-frame clones and lacks some. The table has 130,000 or so clones, roughly nine tenths seen once; the top ten hold 25% to 30%. Sequenced material: peripheral blood. The source is a man between 70 and 80 years old with active or convalescent COVID-19.

The chain joins TRBV6-2 or TRBV6-3 to TRBJ1-5; possible D gene TRBD1, 5 bases. Between the trimmed V and J ends, which lost 5 bases and 4 bases, there was a span of 12 bases. The germline V gene encodes CDR1 MNHEY and CDR2 SVGEGT. The CDR3 is 14 residues long. CDR3 residues: CASSLPGGNQPQHF. As DNA, the CDR3 is TGTGCCAGCAGTCTCCCCGGGGGGAATCAGCCCCAGCATTTT.

This clone was seen once. The chain is built from TRBV7-2 and TRBJ1-2; tentatively, D is TRBD1 (6 bases). Per the germline V gene, CDR1 is SGHTA and CDR2 is FQGNSA. Deletions cut 7 bases from V and 4 bases from J, with 19 bases between. This CDR3 spans 15 amino acids. The CDR3 DNA is TGTGCCAGCACCGTACAGGGATCTGCTAGCTATGGCTACACCTTC. It specifies CASTVQGSASYGYTF.

The chain is built from TRBV28 and TRBJ2-3; TRBD2 matches at 12 bases. Trimming removed 5 bases from V and 0 bases from J; junction bases left unmatched: 3. The CDR3 is 16 amino acids. In germline, CDR1 is MDHEN, CDR2 SYDVKM. CDR3 in amino acids: CASSQTSGSSTDTQYF. For the CDR3, the DNA is TGTGCCAGCAGTCAGACTAGCGGGAGTAGCACAGATACGCAGTATTTT.

This sequence joins TRBV30 and TRBJ2-1, with a tentative D call TRBD2 (5 bases). The CDR3 runs to 15 residues. From germline, CDR1 is GTSNPN and CDR2 SVGIG (reference sequence). V lost 0 bases, J lost 4 bases, and 13 bases lay in between. CDR3 sequence: CAWSVLGSPYNEQFF. The CDR3 coding sequence is TGTGCCTGGAGTGTACTTGGGAGCCCTTACAATGAGCAGTTCTTC.

The CDR3 reads CASRSGQVNQPQHF. The CDR3, as DNA: TGTGCCAGCAGATCTGGACAGGTCAATCAGCCCCAGCATTTT. V gene TRBV28 combines with J gene TRBJ1-5; 7 nucleotides align to TRBD1. This CDR3 has 14 amino acids. V gave up 6 bases and J gave up 3 bases; unmatched junction bases: 5. Germline V lookup: CDR1 MDHEN, CDR2 SYDVKM.

The rearrangement links TRBV3-1 (or the pseudogene TRBV3-2) to TRBJ2-3, with D perhaps matching TRBD1 (7 bases). CDR1 is LGHDT and CDR2 is YNNKEL in the germline V gene (reference sequence). CDR3 length equals 16 residues. V gave up 1 base and J gave up 8 bases, with 19 bases separating them. Here the CDR3 DNA reads TGTGCCAGCAGCCAAGGCGGGACAGTCGTCGCCCGTACGCAGTATTTT. It yields the protein CASSQGGTVVARTQYF.

V and J are TRBV27 and TRBJ1-3; D is ambiguous. CDR3 size: 13 residues. Germline V lookup: CDR1 MNHEY, CDR2 SMNVEV (reference sequence). The V end lost 3 bases, the J end lost 0 bases, and 3 bases lay between the germline ends. The CDR3 loop reads CASSLSSGNTIYF. In DNA, the CDR3 is TGTGCCAGCAGTTTGAGCTCTGGAAACACCATATATTTT.

The V call is TRBV5-1, the J call TRBJ2-3, with D possibly being TRBD1 (6 bases). The V end was cut by 8 bases, the J end by 0 bases, with 13 bases between. CDR3 size: 14 residues. The germline V gene has CDR1 SGHRS and CDR2 YFSETQ. The CDR3 sequence is CASRRQASTDTQYF. CDR3 DNA: TGCGCCAGTCGGCGACAGGCCAGCACAGATACGCAGTATTTT.

The V and J genes are TRBV7-9 and TRBJ2-3, with 9 bases matching TRBD2. The CDR3 is 17 residues long. With 5 bases clipped from V and 4 bases from J, the junction kept 13 bases outside the gene matches. Germline V gives CDR1 SEHNR, CDR2 FQNEAQ (reference sequence). CDR3 in amino acids: CASSPKIAGELPDTQYF. For the CDR3, the DNA is TGTGCCAGCAGCCCCAAAATAGCGGGAGAGCTCCCAGATACGCAGTATTTT. Complete variable domain (other parts from reference TRBV7-9 and TRBJ2-3): DTGVSQNPRHKITKRGQNVTFRCDPISEHNRLYWYRQTLGQGPEFLTYFQNEAQLEKSRLLSDRFSAERPKGSFSTLEIQRTEQGDSAMYLCASSPKIAGELPDTQYFGPGTRLTVL.

This clone has a single count. This chain links TRBV10-1 with TRBJ2-7; TRBD2 agrees at 7 bases. V lost 0 bases and J lost 2; bases outside the gene matches: 4. CDR1 and CDR2 (germline): WNHNN, SYGVQD (reference sequence). The CDR3 has 15 amino acids. The CDR3 sequence: CASSESSGKTYEQYF. DNA of the CDR3: TGCGCCAGCAGTGAGTCCAGCGGGAAGACCTACGAGCAGTACTTC.

The chain uses TRBV5-5 and TRBJ1-1; a possible D gene is TRBD1 (5 bases). In germline, CDR1 is SGHKS, CDR2 YYEKEE (reference sequence). V lost 3 bases and J 0 bases, leaving 9 bases between the germline ends. This CDR3 region has 14 residues. In DNA form, the CDR3 reads TGTGCCAGCAGCTGGCTCAGGGTGAACACTGAAGCTTTCTTT. Residues: CASSWLRVNTEAFF.

This rearrangement joins TRBV28 to TRBJ1-6, with 7 bases lining up with TRBD1. Germline V gene lookup returns CDR1 MDHEN and CDR2 SYDVKM. V lost 3 bases and J lost 15; bases outside the gene matches: 5. The CDR3 consists of 12 residues. CDR3 sequence: CASSLSTGLLHF. The DNA of the CDR3 is TGTGCCAGCAGTTTGTCGACAGGGCTCCTCCACTTT.

This sequence joins TRBV4-1 and TRBJ2-5; TRBD2 aligns across 7 bases. This CDR3 contains 14 residues. V lost 4 bases and J lost 3; bases outside the gene matches: 5. Germline values: CDR1 MGHRA, CDR2 YSYEKL. CDR3 DNA sequence: TGCGCCAGCAGCCCCAGCCGGGGGGAAGAGACCCAGTACTTC. This codes for CASSPSRGEETQYF.

This clone was counted a few times. The chain has TRBV3-1 (or the pseudogene TRBV3-2) and TRBJ2-1; 10 bases align to TRBD1. Per germline, CDR1 LGHDT and CDR2 YNNKEL (reference sequence). J gave up 5 bases and V 4 bases, and 5 bases lay outside the gene matches. The CDR3 extends over 15 amino acids. The CDR3 protein is CASSRDRGSHNEQFF. The CDR3 coding sequence is TGTGCCAGCAGCCGGGACAGGGGAAGCCACAATGAGCAGTTCTTC.

The chain employs TRBV7-9 and TRBJ2-5; 10 nucleotides align to TRBD1. Germline assignment: CDR1 SEHNR and CDR2 FQNEAQ (reference sequence). V lost 5 bases, J lost 0 bases, and 3 bases stayed unmatched. CDR3 length: 15 amino acids. CDR3 bases: TGTGCCAGCAGCCAGGGACAGGGGTACCAAGAGACCCAGTACTTC. It translates to CASSQGQGYQETQYF.

The rearrangement uses TRBV7-9 and TRBJ2-2; weak D call: TRBD1 (6 bases). CDR3 length: 16 amino acids. The V and J ends lost 5 bases and 3 bases respectively, with 16 bases between them. CDR1 SEHNR and CDR2 FQNEAQ come from the germline V gene (reference sequence). This CDR3 is CASSPRAAGDTGELFF. The CDR3 coding sequence is TGTGCCAGCAGCCCCCGGGCGGCAGGGGACACCGGGGAGCTGTTTTTT.

This clone was counted a few times. The rearrangement links TRBV7-3 to TRBJ2-1; 8 positions agree with TRBD1. The V and J ends lost 5 bases and 9 bases, in that order; junction bases with no gene match: 9. The CDR3 runs to 14 residues. CDR1 SGHTA and CDR2 FQGTGA come from the germline V gene. The CDR3 here is CASSPGQGAIEQFF. In nucleotides, the CDR3 is TGTGCCAGCAGCCCTGGACAGGGAGCTATTGAGCAGTTCTTC. The full variable domain, its missing parts supplied by reference TRBV7-3 and TRBJ2-1, is GAGVSQTPSNKVTEKGKYVELRCDPISGHTALYWYRQSLGQGPEFLIYFQGTGAADDSGLPNDRFFAVRPEGSVSTLKIQRTERGDSAVYLCASSPGQGAIEQFFGPGTRLTVL.

The chain carries TRBV10-1 and TRBJ2-2; a weak D match, TRBD1 (6 bases). V was clipped by 6 bases and J by 4 bases, with 12 bases between them. The V gene's germline CDR1 is WNHNN and CDR2 SYGVQD (reference sequence). The CDR3 extends over 14 amino acids. The CDR3, as DNA: TGCGCCAGCAGAGGACAGTTGGCCACCGGGGAGCTGTTTTTT. Translated, it gives CASRGQLATGELFF.

This rearrangement joins TRBV28 to TRBJ2-3, with D maybe TRBD1 (6 bases). CDR3 length: 14 amino acids. V gave up 11 bases and J gave up 2 bases, with 17 bases separating them. Looked up from germline, CDR1 is MDHEN and CDR2 is SYDVKM. CDR3 sequence reads: CAVTGSGATDTQYF. As DNA, the CDR3 is TGTGCCGTCACAGGGTCCGGAGCCACAGATACGCAGTATTTT.

The chain employs TRBV7-8 and TRBJ2-1, with 10 bases fitting TRBD2. The V and J ends lost 5 bases and 6 bases, in that order; junction bases with no gene match: 7. CDR3 length: 15 amino acids. Germline loops: CDR1 SGHVS, CDR2 FQNEAQ. The CDR3 reads CASSRGSGRANEQFF. For the CDR3, the DNA is TGTGCCAGCAGCCGAGGGAGCGGGAGGGCCAATGAGCAGTTCTTC.

The chain is built from TRBV28 and TRBJ1-1; TRBD1 agrees at 8 bases. The CDR3 contains 13 residues. J lost 4 bases, V lost 7 bases, and 5 bases had no gene match. Germline V gene data show CDR1 as MDHEN and CDR2 as SYDVKM. The chain's CDR3 is CASNIQGVTEAFF. As DNA, the CDR3 is TGTGCCAGCAACATACAGGGGGTCACTGAAGCTTTCTTT.

The chain uses TRBV6-5 and TRBJ2-7; TRBD2 might be the D (5 bases). Trimming cost V 6 bases and J 0 bases, with 12 bases left between them. The germline V gene encodes CDR1 MNHEY and CDR2 SVGAGI. CDR3 length equals 14 residues. CDR3 sequence (DNA): TGTGCCAGCAGCCAGGAGGAATCCTCCTACGAGCAGTACTTC. Protein product: CASSQEESSYEQYF.

The chain uses TRBV7-6 and TRBJ2-2, with D uncertain. This CDR3 region has 15 residues. Germline lookup yields CDR1 SGHVS and CDR2 FNYEAQ. The V gene lost 5 bases and the J gene lost 0 bases, with 10 bases spanning the gap. The CDR3 DNA reads TGTGCCAGCAGCCCCCCCGGAGCGAACACCGGGGAGCTGTTTTTT. Translated, it gives CASSPPGANTGELFF.

V usage is TRBV13 and J usage is TRBJ2-2, with 10 positions matching TRBD2. The V gene's germline CDR1 is PRHDT and CDR2 FYEKMQ (reference sequence). Germline trimming cut 3 bases from V and 4 bases from J; bases unmatched to any gene: 8. The CDR3 is made up of 17 amino acids. The CDR3 region is CASSLDRTSGTTGELFF. The CDR3 DNA follows: TGTGCCAGCAGCTTGGACCGGACTAGCGGCACCACCGGGGAGCTGTTTTTT.

This clone appeared a single time. The genes are TRBV2 and TRBJ2-7, with D unclear. The V end was cut by 1 base, the J end by 12 bases, with 10 bases between. There are 11 residues in the CDR3. Germline CDR1 reads SNHLY; CDR2 reads FYNNEI. The CDR3 region is CASSEETRVYF. The CDR3 coding sequence is TGTGCCAGCAGTGAAGAAACCCGGGTGTACTTC.